The 7 T cell receptor beta chains below all came from one sample that was sequenced in a study of blood T cell repertoires in COVID-19. Data came from immunoSEQ multiplex PCR; TCRdb stores just in-frame clones and leaves some out. The profile shows some 320,000 clones, roughly nine tenths of them singletons. Source material: peripheral blood. Receptors originate from a woman aged 30 to 39 with COVID-19, enrolled during active disease.

This chain uses TRBV6-5 with TRBJ1-2; D not resolved. Germline CDR1 is MNHEY and CDR2 is SVGAGI. The CDR3 has 12 amino acids. V gave up 5 bases and J gave up 4 bases, with 8 bases separating them. Written as DNA, the CDR3 is TGTGCCAGCAGTCAAACTCCCTATGGCTACACCTTC. Translated: CASSQTPYGYTF.

This sequence joins TRBV5-4 and TRBJ1-5; no firm D call. Trimming left V 0 bases short and J 3 bases short, with 4 bases between. The CDR3 length is 13 residues. Germline V CDR1 and CDR2: SGHNT, YYREEE (reference sequence). This chain's CDR3 is CASSLALNQPQHF. In DNA, the CDR3 is TGTGCCAGCAGCTTGGCCCTCAATCAGCCCCAGCATTTT.

In this sample, this clone turned up once. The chain couples TRBV6-5 to TRBJ1-6, with D maybe TRBD1 (5 bases). Germline CDR1 MNHEY, CDR2 SVGAGI. This CDR3 has 14 residues. Deletions cut 5 bases from V and 8 bases from J, with 13 bases between. CDR3 sequence reads: CASSRAGLDSPLHF. The CDR3 DNA reads TGTGCCAGCAGTCGCGCAGGGTTGGATTCACCCCTCCACTTT.

V usage is TRBV5-4 and J usage is TRBJ2-5, with TRBD1 as a possible D gene (5 bases). The V end lost 4 bases, the J end lost 0 bases, and 7 bases lay between the germline ends. Germline lookup yields CDR1 SGHNT and CDR2 YYREEE (reference sequence). There are 13 residues in the CDR3. The CDR3 sequence is CASSRQYQETQYF. In DNA, the CDR3 is TGTGCCAGCAGCCGACAGTACCAAGAGACCCAGTACTTC.

The V gene is TRBV7-9, the J gene TRBJ2-4; no clear D. The germline gives CDR1 SEHNR, CDR2 FQNEAQ (reference sequence). V lost 1 base and J 4 bases, leaving 11 bases between the germline ends. This CDR3 is built from 15 residues. The CDR3, as DNA: TGTGCCAGCAGCTTAGGACTCGACGGGAAAAACATTCAGTACTTC. It translates to CASSLGLDGKNIQYF.

The gene calls are TRBV5-1 and TRBJ1-1; 11 nucleotides line up with TRBD1. V shed 4 bases, J shed 4 bases, and the junction held 3 bases outside the gene matches. CDR1 is SGHRS and CDR2 is YFSETQ in the germline V gene. CDR3 size: 14 residues. The CDR3 coding sequence is TGCGCCAGCAGCAGGACAGGGGGCTTCACTGAAGCTTTCTTT. Translated, it gives CASSRTGGFTEAFF.

V usage is TRBV5-1 and J usage is TRBJ2-5; D is possibly TRBD2 (5 bases). The CDR3 extends over 15 amino acids. Trimming removed 3 bases from V and 2 bases from J, with 14 bases in between. Germline loops: CDR1 SGHRS, CDR2 YFSETQ. CDR3 DNA: TGCGCCAGCAGCTCCCCCCCTCTAGCTCAAGAGACCCAGTACTTC. It encodes CASSSPPLAQETQYF.